This TCR beta chain was profiled in a study of T cell responses to AZD1222 COVID-19 vaccine. Study summary: Pooling was applied to second doses at about 4 or about 12 weeks.

The repertoire was sequenced with immunoSEQ multiplex PCR; TCRdb's copy has only in-frame clones and lacks some. The top ten hold under 11% of the sample, which has 95,000 to 150,000 clones, more than 70% seen once. About this clone itself: Its antigen remains unknown.

CDR1 SNHLY and CDR2 FYNNEI come from the germline V gene. The CDR3 runs to 15 residues. V was shortened by 7 bases and J by 9 bases, with 22 bases between the two germline ends. Study-wide results and caveats: Seropositivity was recorded at baseline in only 6 or 7 AZD1222 recipients.

The V call is TRBV2, the J call TRBJ1-5; perhaps TRBD1 as D (5 bases). Sample: peripheral blood, taken on day 0 of AZD1222 vaccination. This receptor was identified in an adult in good health. The CDR3 protein is CASNGGGAAARPQHF. CDR3 sequence (DNA): TGTGCCAGCAACGGGGGAGGGGCCGCCGCGCGGCCCCAGCATTTT.